This T cell receptor (beta chain) derives from a study of radiation and T cells in renal cell carcinoma. Study conclusions and caveats: In blood, top tumor clones expanded by 2 weeks, shrinking by 4.

Only in-frame clones appear in the TCRdb table, and some are missing; sequencing was by immunoSEQ multiplex PCR. This repertoire shows some 120,000 clones, around 82% found once; its top ten account for 4.5% to 7%. On this clone: As yet, its antigen is unknown.

This CDR3 region has 14 residues. CDR1 is MNHNY and CDR2 is SVGAGI in the germline V gene (reference sequence). The germline V and J ends were trimmed by 5 bases and 0 bases, with 10 bases remaining between them. Time point reported: blood 2 weeks post-SBRT. As to treatment: 15 Gy SBRT to primary tumor, nephrectomy 4 weeks later. The input for sequencing was blood, taken from a patient whose treatment included radiotherapy and nephrectomy. The TCR was taken from a man aged 45-60 years with renal cell carcinoma. This chain links TRBV6-6 with TRBJ1-1; D remains unclear. The CDR3 sequence is CASSPPGMNTEAFF. The CDR3 DNA is TGTGCCAGCAGTCCCCCCGGCATGAACACTGAAGCTTTCTTT.